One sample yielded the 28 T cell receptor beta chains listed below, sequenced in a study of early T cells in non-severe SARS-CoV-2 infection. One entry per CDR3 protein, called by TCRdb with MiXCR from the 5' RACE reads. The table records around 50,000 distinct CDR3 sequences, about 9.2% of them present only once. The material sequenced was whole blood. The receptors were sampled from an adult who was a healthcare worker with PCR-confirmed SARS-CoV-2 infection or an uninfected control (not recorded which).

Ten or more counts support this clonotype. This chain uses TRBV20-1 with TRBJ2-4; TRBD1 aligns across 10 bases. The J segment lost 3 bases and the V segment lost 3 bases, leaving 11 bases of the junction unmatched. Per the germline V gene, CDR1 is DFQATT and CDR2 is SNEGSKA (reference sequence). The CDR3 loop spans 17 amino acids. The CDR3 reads CSARSPPGQGFKNIQYF. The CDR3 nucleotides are TGCAGTGCTAGGTCACCCCCGGGACAGGGGTTCAAAAACATTCAGTACTTC.

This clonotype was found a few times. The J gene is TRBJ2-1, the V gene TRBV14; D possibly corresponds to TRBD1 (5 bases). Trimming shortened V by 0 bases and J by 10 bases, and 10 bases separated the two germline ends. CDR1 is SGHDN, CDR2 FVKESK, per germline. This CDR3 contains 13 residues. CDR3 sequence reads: CASSQDLQGEQFF. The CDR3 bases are TGTGCCAGCAGCCAAGATCTGCAGGGAGAGCAGTTCTTC.

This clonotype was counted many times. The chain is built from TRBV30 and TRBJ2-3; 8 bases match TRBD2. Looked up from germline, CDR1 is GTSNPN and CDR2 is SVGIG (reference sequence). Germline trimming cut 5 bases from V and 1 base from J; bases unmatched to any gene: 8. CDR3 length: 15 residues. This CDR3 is CAWAVFGGGTDTQYF. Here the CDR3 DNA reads TGTGCCTGGGCGGTTTTCGGGGGGGGCACAGATACGCAGTATTTT.

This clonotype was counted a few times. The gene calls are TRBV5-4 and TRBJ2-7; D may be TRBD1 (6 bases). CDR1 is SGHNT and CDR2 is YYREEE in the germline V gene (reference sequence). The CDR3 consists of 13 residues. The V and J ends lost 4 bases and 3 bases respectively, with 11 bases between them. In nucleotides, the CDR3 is TGTGCCAGCAGCCAAGGACAGAGCTACGAGCAGTACTTC. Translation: CASSQGQSYEQYF.

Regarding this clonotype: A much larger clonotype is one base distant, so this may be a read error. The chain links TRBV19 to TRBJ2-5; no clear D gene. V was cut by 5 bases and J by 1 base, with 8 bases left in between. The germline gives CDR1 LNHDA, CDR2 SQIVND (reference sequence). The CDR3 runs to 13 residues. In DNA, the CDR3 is TGTGCCAGTAGTTCGAACTTCCAAGAGACCCAGTACTTC. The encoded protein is CASSSNFQETQYF.

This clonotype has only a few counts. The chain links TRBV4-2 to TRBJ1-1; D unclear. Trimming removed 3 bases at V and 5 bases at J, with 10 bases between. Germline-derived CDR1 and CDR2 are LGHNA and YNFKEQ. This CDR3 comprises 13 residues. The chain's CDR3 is CASSQDSWTEAFF. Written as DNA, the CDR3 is TGTGCCAGCAGCCAGGACTCCTGGACTGAAGCTTTCTTT.

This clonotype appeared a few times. The CDR3 region is CAWSPPSGRNTGELFF. CDR3 coding DNA: TGTGCCTGGAGTCCCCCGAGCGGGAGGAACACCGGGGAGCTGTTTTTT. The V gene is TRBV30, the J gene TRBJ2-2, with 8 bases lining up with TRBD2. J was trimmed by 1 base and V by 2 bases; bases with no gene match: 6. CDR1 and CDR2 from the germline V gene are GTSNPN and SVGIG (reference sequence). The length of the CDR3 is 16 residues.

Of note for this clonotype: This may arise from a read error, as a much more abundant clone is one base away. DNA of the CDR3: TGTGCCAGCAGCTTAGCGAGTCGAGGGCATGTCACAGATACGCAGTATTTT. This gives the protein CASSLASRGHVTDTQYF. V usage is TRBV7-9 and J usage is TRBJ2-3; D may be TRBD2 (5 bases). The CDR3 is 17 residues long. V was cut by 0 bases and J by 2 bases, with 15 bases left in between. Germline CDR1 is SEHNR and CDR2 is FQNEAQ (reference sequence).

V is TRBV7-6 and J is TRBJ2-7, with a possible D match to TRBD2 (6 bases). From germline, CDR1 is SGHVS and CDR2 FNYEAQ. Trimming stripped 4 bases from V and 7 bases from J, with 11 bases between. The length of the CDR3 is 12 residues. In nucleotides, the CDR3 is TGTGCCAGCAGCTCCCGGAGGGAAGAGCAGTACTTC. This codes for CASSSRREEQYF.

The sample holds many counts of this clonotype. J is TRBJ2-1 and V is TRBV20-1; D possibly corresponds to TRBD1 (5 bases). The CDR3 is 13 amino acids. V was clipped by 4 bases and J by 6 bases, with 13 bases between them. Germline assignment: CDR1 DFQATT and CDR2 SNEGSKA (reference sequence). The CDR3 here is CSAKDKSLNEQFF. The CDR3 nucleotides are TGCAGTGCTAAGGACAAATCCCTCAATGAGCAGTTCTTC.

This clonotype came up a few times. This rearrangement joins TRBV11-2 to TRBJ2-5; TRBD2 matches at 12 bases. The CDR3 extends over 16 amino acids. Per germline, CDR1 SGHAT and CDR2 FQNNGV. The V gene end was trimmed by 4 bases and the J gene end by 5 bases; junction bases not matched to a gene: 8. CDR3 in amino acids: CASSSLMTSGSETQYF. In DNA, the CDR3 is TGTGCCAGCAGCTCCCTTATGACTAGCGGGAGTGAGACCCAGTACTTC.

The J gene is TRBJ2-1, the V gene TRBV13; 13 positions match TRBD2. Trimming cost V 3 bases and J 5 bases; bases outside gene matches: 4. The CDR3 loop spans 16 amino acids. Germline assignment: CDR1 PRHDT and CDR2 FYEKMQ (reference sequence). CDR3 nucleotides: TGTGCCAGCAGCTTCCTAGGACTAGCGGGAGACAATGAGCAGTTCTTC. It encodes CASSFLGLAGDNEQFF.

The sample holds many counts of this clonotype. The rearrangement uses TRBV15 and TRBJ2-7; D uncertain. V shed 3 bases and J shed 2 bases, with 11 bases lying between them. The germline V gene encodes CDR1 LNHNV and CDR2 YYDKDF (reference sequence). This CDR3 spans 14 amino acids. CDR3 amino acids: CATSSGPAAYEQYF. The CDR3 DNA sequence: TGTGCCACCAGCAGTGGTCCAGCAGCCTACGAGCAGTACTTC. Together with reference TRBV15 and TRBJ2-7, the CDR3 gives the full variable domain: DAMVIQNPRYQVTQFGKPVTLSCSQTLNHNVMYWYQQKSSQAPKLLFHYYDKDFNNEADTPDNFQSRRPNTSFCFLDIRSPGLGDTAMYLCATSSGPAAYEQYFGPGTRLTVT.

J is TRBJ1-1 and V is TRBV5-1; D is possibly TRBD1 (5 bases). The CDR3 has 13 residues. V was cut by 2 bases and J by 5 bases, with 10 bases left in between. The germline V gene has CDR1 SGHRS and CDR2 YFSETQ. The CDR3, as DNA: TGCGCCAGCAGCTTACGTGAGGGGACTGAAGCTTTCTTT. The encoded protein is CASSLREGTEAFF.

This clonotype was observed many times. The CDR3 DNA reads as TGTGCCAGCAGCTCCTCGACAGGGGTGGTCTACGAGCAGTACTTC. Amino acid sequence: CASSSSTGVVYEQYF. The chain employs TRBV5-4 and TRBJ2-7; 8 nucleotides align to TRBD1. CDR3 length: 15 residues. Trimming cost V 3 bases and J 3 bases; bases outside gene matches: 8. Germline CDR1 and CDR2: SGHNT and YYREEE (reference sequence).

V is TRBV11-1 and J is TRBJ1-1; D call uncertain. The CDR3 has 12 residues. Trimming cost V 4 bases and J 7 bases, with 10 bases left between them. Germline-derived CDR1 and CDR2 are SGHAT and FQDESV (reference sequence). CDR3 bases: TGTGCCAGCAGCTCGCCCGGTAGTGAAGCTTTCTTT. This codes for CASSSPGSEAFF. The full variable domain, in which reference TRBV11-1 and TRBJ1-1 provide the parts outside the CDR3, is EAEVAQSPRYKITEKSQAVAFWCDPISGHATLYWYRQILGQGPELLVQFQDESVVDDSQLPKDRFSAERLKGVDSTLKIQPAELGDSAMYLCASSSPGSEAFFGQGTRLTVV.

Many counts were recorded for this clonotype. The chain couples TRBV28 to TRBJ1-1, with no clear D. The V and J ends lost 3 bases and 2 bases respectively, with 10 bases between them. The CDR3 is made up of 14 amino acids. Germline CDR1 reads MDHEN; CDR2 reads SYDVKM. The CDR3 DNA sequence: TGTGCCAGCAGTTTTCGGCCGGGAAACACTGAAGCTTTCTTT. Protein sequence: CASSFRPGNTEAFF.

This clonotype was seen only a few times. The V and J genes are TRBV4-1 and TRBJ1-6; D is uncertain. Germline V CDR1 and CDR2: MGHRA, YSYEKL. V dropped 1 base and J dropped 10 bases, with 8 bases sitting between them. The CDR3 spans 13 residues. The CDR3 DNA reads TGCGCCAGCAGCCAAGGAGGGAAATCACCCCTCCACTTT. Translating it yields CASSQGGKSPLHF.

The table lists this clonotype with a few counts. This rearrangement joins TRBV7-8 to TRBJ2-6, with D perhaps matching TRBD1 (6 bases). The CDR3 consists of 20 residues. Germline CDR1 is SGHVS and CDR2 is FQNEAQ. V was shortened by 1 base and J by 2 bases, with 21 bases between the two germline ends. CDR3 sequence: CASSLGSWDIGLAGANVLTF. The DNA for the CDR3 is TGTGCCAGCAGCTTAGGATCGTGGGACATAGGCCTAGCTGGGGCCAACGTCCTGACTTTC.

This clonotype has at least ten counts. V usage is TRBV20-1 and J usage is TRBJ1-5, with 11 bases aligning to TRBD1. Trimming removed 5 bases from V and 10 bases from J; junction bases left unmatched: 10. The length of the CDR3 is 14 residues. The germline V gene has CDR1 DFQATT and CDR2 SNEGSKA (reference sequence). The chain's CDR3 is CSAEGQGDARPQHF. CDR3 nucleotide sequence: TGCAGTGCTGAGGGACAGGGGGATGCTCGCCCCCAGCATTTT.

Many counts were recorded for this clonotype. As DNA, the CDR3 is TGCAGTGCTATCCGGAGGAGGGCCACAACAGATACGCAGTATTTT. It translates to CSAIRRRATTDTQYF. The V call is TRBV20-1, the J call TRBJ2-3; D is possibly TRBD2 (6 bases). Deletions cut 4 bases from V and 3 bases from J, with 17 bases between. The V gene's germline CDR1 is DFQATT and CDR2 SNEGSKA (reference sequence). This CDR3 contains 15 residues.

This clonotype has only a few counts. The CDR3 spells CASTPPSGRVNEQFF. The CDR3 nucleotides read TGCGCCAGCACCCCCCCTTCCGGGAGAGTTAATGAGCAGTTCTTC. This chain connects TRBV4-1 to TRBJ2-1; possibly TRBD2 for D (6 bases). CDR1 MGHRA and CDR2 YSYEKL come from the germline V gene. CDR3 length: 15 amino acids. Trimming pared 7 bases from V and 7 bases from J, leaving 20 bases between.

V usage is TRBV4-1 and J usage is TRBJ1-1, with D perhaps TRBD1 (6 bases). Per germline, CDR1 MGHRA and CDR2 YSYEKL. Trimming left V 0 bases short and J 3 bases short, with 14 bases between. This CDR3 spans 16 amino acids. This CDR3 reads CASSQDEAGVDTEAFF. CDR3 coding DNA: TGCGCCAGCAGCCAAGATGAGGCAGGGGTCGACACTGAAGCTTTCTTT.

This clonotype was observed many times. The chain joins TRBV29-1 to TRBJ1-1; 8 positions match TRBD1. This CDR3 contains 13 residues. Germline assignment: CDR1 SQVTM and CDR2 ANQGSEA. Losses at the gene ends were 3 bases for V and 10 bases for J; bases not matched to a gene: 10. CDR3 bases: TGCAGCGTTGACGAACAGGGGGGAGCAAGAGCTTTCTTT. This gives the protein CSVDEQGGARAFF.

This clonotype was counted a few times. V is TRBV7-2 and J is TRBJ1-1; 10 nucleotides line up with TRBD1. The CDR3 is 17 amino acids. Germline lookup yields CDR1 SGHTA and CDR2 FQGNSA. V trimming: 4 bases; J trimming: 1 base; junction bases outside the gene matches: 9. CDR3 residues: CASSYRDRGLQNTEAFF. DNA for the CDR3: TGTGCCAGCAGCTACCGGGACAGGGGACTGCAGAACACTGAAGCTTTCTTT.

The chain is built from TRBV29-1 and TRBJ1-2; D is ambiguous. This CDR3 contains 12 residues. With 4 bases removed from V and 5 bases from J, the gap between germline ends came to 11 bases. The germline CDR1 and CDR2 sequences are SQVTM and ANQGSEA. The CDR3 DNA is TGCAGCGTTGTCTCGGGAGAATATGGCTACACCTTC. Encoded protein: CSVVSGEYGYTF.

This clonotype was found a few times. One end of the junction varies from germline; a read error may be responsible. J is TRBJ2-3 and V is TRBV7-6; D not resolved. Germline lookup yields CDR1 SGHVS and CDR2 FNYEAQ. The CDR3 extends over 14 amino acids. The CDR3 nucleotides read TGTGCCAGCACCTTAGAGTCTAGCACAGATACGCAGTATTTT. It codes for CASTLESSTDTQYF.

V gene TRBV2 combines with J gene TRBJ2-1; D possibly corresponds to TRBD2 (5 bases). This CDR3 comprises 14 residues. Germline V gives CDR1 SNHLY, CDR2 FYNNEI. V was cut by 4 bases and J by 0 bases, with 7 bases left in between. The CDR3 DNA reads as TGTGCCAGCAGTGCGGGGTACTCCTACAATGAGCAGTTCTTC. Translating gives CASSAGYSYNEQFF. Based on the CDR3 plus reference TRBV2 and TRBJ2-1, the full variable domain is EPEVTQTPSHQVTQMGQEVILRCVPISNHLYFYWYRQILGQKVEFLVSFYNNEISEKSEIFDDQFSVERPDGSNFTLKIRSTKLEDSAMYFCASSAGYSYNEQFFGPGTRLTVL.